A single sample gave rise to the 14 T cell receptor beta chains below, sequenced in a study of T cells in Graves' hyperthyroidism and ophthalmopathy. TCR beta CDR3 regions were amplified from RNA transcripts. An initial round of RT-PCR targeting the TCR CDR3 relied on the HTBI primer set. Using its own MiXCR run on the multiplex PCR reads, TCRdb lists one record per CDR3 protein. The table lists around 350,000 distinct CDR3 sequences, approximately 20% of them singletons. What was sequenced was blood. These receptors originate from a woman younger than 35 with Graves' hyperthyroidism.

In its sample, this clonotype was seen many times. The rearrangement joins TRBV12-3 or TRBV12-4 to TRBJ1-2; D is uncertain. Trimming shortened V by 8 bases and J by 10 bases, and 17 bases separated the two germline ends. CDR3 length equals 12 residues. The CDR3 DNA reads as TGTGCCAGCGATCGGAACCGGATGGACTACACCTTC. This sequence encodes CASDRNRMDYTF.

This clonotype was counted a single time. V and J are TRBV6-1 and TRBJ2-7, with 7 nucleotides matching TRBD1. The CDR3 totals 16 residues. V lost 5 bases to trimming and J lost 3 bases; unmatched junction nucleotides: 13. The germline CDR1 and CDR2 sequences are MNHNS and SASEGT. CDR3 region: CASSQDPGQTGYEQYF. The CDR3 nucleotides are TGTGCCAGCAGTCAAGACCCGGGACAGACCGGCTACGAGCAGTACTTC.

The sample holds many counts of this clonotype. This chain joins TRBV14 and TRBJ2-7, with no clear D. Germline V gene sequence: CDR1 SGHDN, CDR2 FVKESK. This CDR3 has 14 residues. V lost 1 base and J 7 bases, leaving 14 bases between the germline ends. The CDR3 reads CASSQVGGGWEQYF. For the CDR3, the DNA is TGTGCCAGCAGCCAAGTCGGCGGTGGGTGGGAGCAGTACTTC.

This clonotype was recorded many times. The CDR3 bases are TGTGCCAGCAGTTTCCGGGACAAAGGATACTATGGCTACACCTTC. Translation gives CASSFRDKGYYGYTF. The V gene is TRBV6-5, the J gene TRBJ1-2; a weak D match, TRBD1 (6 bases). Trimming removed 4 bases from V and 3 bases from J, with 15 bases in between. In germline, CDR1 is MNHEY, CDR2 SVGAGI. The CDR3 has 15 residues.

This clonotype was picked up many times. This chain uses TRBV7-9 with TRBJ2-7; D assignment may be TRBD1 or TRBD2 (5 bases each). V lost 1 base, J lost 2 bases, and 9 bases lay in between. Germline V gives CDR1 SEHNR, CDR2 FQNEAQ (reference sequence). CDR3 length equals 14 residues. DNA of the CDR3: TGTGCCAGCAGCTTAGGGGACGGGGCCTACGAGCAGTACTTC. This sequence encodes CASSLGDGAYEQYF. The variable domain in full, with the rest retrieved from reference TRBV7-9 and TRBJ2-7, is DTGVSQNPRHKITKRGQNVTFRCDPISEHNRLYWYRQTLGQGPEFLTYFQNEAQLEKSRLLSDRFSAERPKGSFSTLEIQRTEQGDSAMYLCASSLGDGAYEQYFGPGTRLTVT.

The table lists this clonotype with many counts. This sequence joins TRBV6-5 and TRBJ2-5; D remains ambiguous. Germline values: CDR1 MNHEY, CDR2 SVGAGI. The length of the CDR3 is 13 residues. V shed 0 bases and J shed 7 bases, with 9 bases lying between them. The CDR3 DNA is TGTGCCAGCAGTTACTCGAACGGTGGGACCCAGTACTTC. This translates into CASSYSNGGTQYF.

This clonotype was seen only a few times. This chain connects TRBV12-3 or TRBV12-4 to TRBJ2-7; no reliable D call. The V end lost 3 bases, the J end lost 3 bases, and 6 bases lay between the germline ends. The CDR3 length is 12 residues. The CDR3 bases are TGTGCCAGCAGTTTTCAGAGCTACGAGCAGTACTTC. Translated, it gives CASSFQSYEQYF.

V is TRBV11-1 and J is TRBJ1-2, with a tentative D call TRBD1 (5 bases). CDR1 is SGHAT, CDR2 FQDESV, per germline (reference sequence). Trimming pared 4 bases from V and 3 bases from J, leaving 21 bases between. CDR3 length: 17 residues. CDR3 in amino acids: CASSSSAQWDADYGYTF. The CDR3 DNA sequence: TGTGCCAGCAGCTCTTCGGCACAATGGGACGCCGACTATGGCTACACCTTC.

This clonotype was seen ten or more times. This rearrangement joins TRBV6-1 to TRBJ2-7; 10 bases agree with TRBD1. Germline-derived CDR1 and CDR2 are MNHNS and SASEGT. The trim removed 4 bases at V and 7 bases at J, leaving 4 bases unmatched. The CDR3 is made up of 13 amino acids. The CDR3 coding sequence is TGTGCCAGCAGTGGACAGGGGGCGAGAGAGCAGTACTTC. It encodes CASSGQGAREQYF.

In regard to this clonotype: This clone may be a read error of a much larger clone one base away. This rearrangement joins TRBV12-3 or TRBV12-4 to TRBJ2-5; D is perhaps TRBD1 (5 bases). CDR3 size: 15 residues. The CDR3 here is CANSLPVRGGETQYF. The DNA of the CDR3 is TGTGCCAACAGTTTGCCTGTTAGGGGTGGAGAGACCCAGTACTTC.

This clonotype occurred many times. CDR3 in DNA: TGTGCCAGCAGCCAAGTTGGGGGCTCTGGAAACACCATATATTTT. It specifies CASSQVGGSGNTIYF. The chain has TRBV3-1 and TRBJ1-3; maybe TRBD1 (5 bases). The CDR3 has 15 amino acids. In germline, CDR1 is LGHDT, CDR2 YNNKEL (reference sequence). V lost 1 base and J 0 bases, leaving 7 bases between the germline ends.

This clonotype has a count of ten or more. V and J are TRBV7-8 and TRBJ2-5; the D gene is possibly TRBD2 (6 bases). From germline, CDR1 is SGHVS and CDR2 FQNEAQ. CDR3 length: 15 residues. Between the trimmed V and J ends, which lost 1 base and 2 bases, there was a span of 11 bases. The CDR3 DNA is TGTGCCAGCAGCTTAGTCAGCGGGTGGCAAGAGACCCAGTACTTC. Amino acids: CASSLVSGWQETQYF.

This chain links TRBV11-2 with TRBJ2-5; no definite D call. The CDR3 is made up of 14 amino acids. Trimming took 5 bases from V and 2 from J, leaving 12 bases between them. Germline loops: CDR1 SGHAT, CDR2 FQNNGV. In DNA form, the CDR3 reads TGTGCCAGCAGCACTCCCCCACAGCAAGAGACCCAGTACTTC. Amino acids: CASSTPPQQETQYF.

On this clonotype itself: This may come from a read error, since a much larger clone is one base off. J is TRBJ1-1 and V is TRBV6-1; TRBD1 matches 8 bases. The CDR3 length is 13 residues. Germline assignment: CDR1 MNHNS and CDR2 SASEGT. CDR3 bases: TGTGCCTGCAGGTGGGACAGGAGAGCTGAAGCTTTCTTT. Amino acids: CACRWDRRAEAFF.